The source of this T cell receptor (beta chain) is a study of technical replicates of blood from a handful of donors. This CDR3 is 15 amino acids long. Germline V lookup: CDR1 SGDLS, CDR2 YYNGEE. J gave up 7 bases and V 4 bases, and 11 bases lay outside the gene matches. The assay was immunoSEQ multiplex PCR, and TCRdb's table has in-frame clones only and misses some. The sample consists of about 93,000 clones, 95% of them appearing once. This chain links TRBV9 with TRBJ1-5, with TRBD1 matching 7 bases. Material for sequencing was T cells isolated from PBMCs. The source is a human donor in good health. The CDR3 region has the DNA TGTGCCAGCAGCCCCCAGGGGGACCTTGACCAGCCCCAGCATTTT. The encoded protein is CASSPQGDLDQPQHF.